Listed below are T cell receptor beta chains from one sample, sequenced in a study of cytomegalovirus exposure and HLA in healthy donors. Clones were read by immunoSEQ multiplex PCR, and TCRdb kept only the in-frame ones, dropping some. This table lists 100,000 to 150,000 clones. Source material: PBMCs. The receptors here all came from a woman between 40 and 55 years old in good health and CMV-seropositive. CDR3s include the opening cysteine and the closing phenylalanine or tryptophan. D genes are given only for firm matches.

J gene | V gene | D gene | CDR3 DNA | CDR3 protein
TRBJ2-3 | TRBV18 | TRBD1 | TGTGCCAGCTCCCCTACAGGGGAGACAGATACGCAGTATTTT | CASSPTGETDTQYF
TRBJ2-5 | TRBV18 | NA | TGTGCCAGCTCACCACCGGATTTACAGGGTCGAAAGACCCAGTACTTC | CASSPPDLQGRKTQYF
TRBJ2-2 | TRBV6-4 | NA | TGTGCCAGCAGTGTGGGACTTGCCGTCACCGGGGAGCTGTTTTTT | CASSVGLAVTGELFF
TRBJ2-1 | TRBV2 | NA | TGTGCCAGCAGTGAAACGAGCGGTACCTACAATGAGCAGTTCTTC | CASSETSGTYNEQFF
TRBJ2-3 | TRBV7-9 | TRBD2 | TGTGCCAGCAGCTTACTTACTAGCGGGACCGGAAGTACGCAGTATTTT | CASSLLTSGTGSTQYF
TRBJ1-5 | TRBV6-6 | TRBD1 | TGTGCCAGCAGTTACACAGGGGGCGGTAATCAGCCCCAGCATTTT | CASSYTGGGNQPQHF
TRBJ2-7 | TRBV19 | TRBD2 | TGTGCCAGTAGTCCTACTCTAGCGGGAGCCTACGAGCAGTACTTC | CASSPTLAGAYEQYF
TRBJ2-2 | TRBV30 | TRBD2 | TGTGCCTGGAGTGTAAATTTCGGGACTAGCGGGACTTCGAGTAGGGAGCTGTTTTTT | CAWSVNFGTSGTSSRELFF
TRBJ2-6 | TRBV19 | NA | TGTGCCAGTAGTATAGTTCGGTCTGGGGCCAACGTCCTGACTTTC | CASSIVRSGANVLTF
TRBJ2-7 | TRBV10-3 | NA | TGTGCCATCAGTGAAAAGGGGTACGAGCAGTACTTC | CAISEKGYEQYF
TRBJ1-2 | TRBV7-2 | NA | TGTGCCAGCACTTCTGGAGAGGAAAGTGGCTACACCTTC | CASTSGEESGYTF
TRBJ2-7 | TRBV27 | TRBD1 | TGTGCCAGCAAACCGGGACAGAAGTTCCCCTACGAGCAGTACTTC | CASKPGQKFPYEQYF
TRBJ2-2 | TRBV5-4 | NA | TGTGCCAGCAGCCTGGGATTAGTCACCGGGGAGCTGTTTTTT | CASSLGLVTGELFF
TRBJ1-1 | TRBV5-1 | TRBD1 | TGCGCCAGCAGTTACAATGGACAGGTTCTGAACACTGAAGCTTTCTTT | CASSYNGQVLNTEAFF
TRBJ2-3 | TRBV5-1 | TRBD2 | TGCGCCAGCAGCGTAACTAGCGGGAGAGTGGTAGATACGCAGTATTTT | CASSVTSGRVVDTQYF
TRBJ2-7 | TRBV5-5 | TRBD2 | TGTGCCAGCAGCTGGGGACTAGCGGGGATCTACGAGCAGTACTTC | CASSWGLAGIYEQYF
TRBJ1-1 | TRBV5-6 | NA | TGTGCCAGCAGCTTTCAGAACACTGAAGCTTTCTTT | CASSFQNTEAFF
TRBJ1-2 | TRBV27 | TRBD1 | TGTGCCAGCAGTAGGGTCAGGGGGGACGGCTACACCTTC | CASSRVRGDGYTF
TRBJ2-5 | TRBV5-5 | TRBD1 | TGTGCCAGCAGCTTGGGGGGCCAGGGGGCAACGGAGACCCAGTACTTC | CASSLGGQGATETQYF
TRBJ1-1 | TRBV5-1 | NA | TGCGCCAGCAGCTTGGTTGAGGGGGTATCCTATATGGTCACTGAAGCTTTCTTT | CASSLVEGVSYMVTEAFF
TRBJ2-3 | TRBV25-1 | NA | TGTGCCAGCAGCCGGGGTAGCACAGATACGCAGTATTTT | CASSRGSTDTQYF
TRBJ2-4 | TRBV7-2 | TRBD2 | TGTGCCAGCAGCCCCGGTCGGCGGGGGAAAAACATTCAGTACTTC | CASSPGRRGKNIQYF
TRBJ2-3 | TRBV5-6 | TRBD2 | TGTGCCAGCAGCTTGCCCCTAGCGGGGGCAGATACGCAGTATTTT | CASSLPLAGADTQYF
TRBJ2-1 | TRBV19 | TRBD2 | TGTGCCAGTAGTGAGCGGGAGTATGGTATGAATGAGCAGTTCTTC | CASSEREYGMNEQFF
TRBJ2-1 | TRBV19 | TRBD1 | TGTGCCAGTAGTATAGGGGACAGGGGATGGTGGTTCTTC | CASSIGDRGWWFF
TRBJ2-3 | TRBV7-6 | NA | TGTGCCAGCAGCTTAGGGCAACGCACAGATACGCAGTATTTT | CASSLGQRTDTQYF
TRBJ2-7 | TRBV6-1 | TRBD1 | TGTGCCAGCAGTGAGGGGGACAGGAGCTACGAGCAGTACTTC | CASSEGDRSYEQYF
TRBJ2-7 | TRBV6-1 | TRBD2 | TGTGCCAGCGCAGCGGGAATTCCCTACGAGCAGTACTTC | CASAAGIPYEQYF
TRBJ2-2 | TRBV4-3 | NA | TGCGCCAGCAGCCAAGATAAGGGGGGGTCGAACACCGGGGAGCTGTTTTTT | CASSQDKGGSNTGELFF
TRBJ1-2 | TRBV6-6 | TRBD1 | TGTGCCAGCAGCCAGGACAGGGCCTATGGCTACACCTTC | CASSQDRAYGYTF
TRBJ1-6 | TRBV2 | NA | TGTGCCAGCAGCCTAAAGGAGGACGGCTCCTATAATTCACCCCTCCACTTT | CASSLKEDGSYNSPLHF
TRBJ2-7 | TRBV27 | TRBD2 | TGTGCCAGCAGTTCCCCCGGGACTAGGACCTACGAGCAGTACTTC | CASSSPGTRTYEQYF
TRBJ1-2 | TRBV6-1 | NA | TGTGCCAGCAGTAGAGGACAGTCTACCTATGGCTACACCTTC | CASSRGQSTYGYTF
TRBJ2-7 | TRBV5-6 | NA | TGTGCCAGCAGCTTGGCCCTAGACGAGCAGTACTTC | CASSLALDEQYF
TRBJ1-2 | TRBV6-1 | NA | TGTGCCAGCAGTAATGCAGGGGCCCAAAACTATGGCTACACCTTC | CASSNAGAQNYGYTF
TRBJ2-7 | TRBV5-1 | TRBD1 | TGCGCCAGCAGCTCTGCGGTCGGGACAGGGATGAGCGAGCAGTACTTC | CASSSAVGTGMSEQYF
TRBJ2-7 | TRBV28 | NA | TGTGCCAGCAAATCAGGACTACAGTATTCCTACGAGCAGTACTTC | CASKSGLQYSYEQYF
TRBJ1-1 | TRBV7-3 | NA | TGTGCCAGCAGCTTGGTTCAGGGAACTGAAGCTTTCTTT | CASSLVQGTEAFF
TRBJ2-3 | TRBV28 | TRBD1 | TGTGCCAGCACCGCCGGACAGGGGGCGCGGACAGATACGCAGTATTTT | CASTAGQGARTDTQYF
TRBJ2-3 | TRBV19 | TRBD1 | TGTGCCAGTAGGGACAGGGGTCAAGATACGCAGTATTTT | CASRDRGQDTQYF
TRBJ2-1 | TRBV9 | TRBD2 | TGTGCCAGCAGCGTAGAGGGACTAGCGGGGGTTGAGCAGTTCTTC | CASSVEGLAGVEQFF
TRBJ1-1 | TRBV9 | NA | TGTGCCAGCAGCGTAGAGCCGAACACTGAAGCTTTCTTT | CASSVEPNTEAFF
TRBJ2-5 | TRBV7-9 | NA | TGTGCCAGCAGCTTAGAGCGTCGTCTAGCAGAGACCCAGTACTTC | CASSLERRLAETQYF
TRBJ2-1 | TRBV9 | NA | TGTGCCAGCAGCGCCTCGGGACTTTACTACAATGAGCAGTTCTTC | CASSASGLYYNEQFF
TRBJ2-1 | TRBV7-6 | NA | TGTGCCAGCAGCTCGAAAAGAGGCCGAGACAATGAGCAGTTCTTC | CASSSKRGRDNEQFF
TRBJ2-1 | TRBV2 | NA | TGTGCCAGCAGGGGAGCCTACAATGAGCAGTTCTTC | CASRGAYNEQFF
TRBJ2-7 | TRBV28 | NA | TGTGCCAGCAGTTTACCCCGGGGGACCTACGAGCAGTACTTC | CASSLPRGTYEQYF
TRBJ2-5 | TRBV19 | NA | TGTGCCAGTAGTATTCGGACAGTTTTAACCCCCCAAGAGACCCAGTACTTC | CASSIRTVLTPQETQYF
TRBJ2-5 | TRBV5-1 | NA | TGCGCCAGCAGCTTCCACAGCAAAGAGACCCAGTACTTC | CASSFHSKETQYF
TRBJ1-2 | TRBV28 | NA | TGTGCCAGCAGTTTGGAAGAGGATTTCTATGGCTACACCTTC | CASSLEEDFYGYTF
TRBJ2-1 | TRBV28 | TRBD1 | TGTGCCGTGCCTTACAGGGGCAATGAGCAGTTCTTC | CAVPYRGNEQFF
TRBJ2-5 | TRBV4-1 | TRBD1 | TGCGCCAGCAGCCCTACCGGGACAGGGGGAGGCGAGACCCAGTACTTC | CASSPTGTGGGETQYF
TRBJ2-7 | TRBV27 | TRBD1 | TGTGCCAGCAGAAGTTTGAGCCGGGACAGGGTCTACGAGCAGTACTTC | CASRSLSRDRVYEQYF
TRBJ2-3 | TRBV7-9 | TRBD1 | TGTGCCAGCAGCTTAGTACAGGGGCTGACAGATACGCAGTATTTT | CASSLVQGLTDTQYF
TRBJ2-6 | TRBV2 | TRBD2 | TGTGCCAGCAGCGTCCTAGCGGGAGGCTTCTCTGGGGCCAACGTCCTGACTTTC | CASSVLAGGFSGANVLTF